This T cell receptor beta chain stems from a study of blood T cell repertoires in COVID-19. Authors' analysis steps: Estimation of nucleated cell counts relied on the amplification of reference gene primers. Measured with immunoSEQ multiplex PCR; TCRdb has only the in-frame clones, and not every one. The V and J calls and clone size come from that table; D and trimming were worked out from the DNA. This table has about 300,000 clones, approximately 90% appearing once. Trimming stripped 1 base from V and 8 bases from J, with 11 bases between. This CDR3 comprises 13 residues. This TCR was recovered from a woman in her 50s with COVID-19, enrolled during active disease. The source material was peripheral blood. The chain joins TRBV12-3 or TRBV12-4 to TRBJ1-2; no definite D call. In nucleotides, the CDR3 is TGTGCCAGCAGTTTAGATTCCCGGTTAGGCTACACCTTC. Translating gives CASSLDSRLGYTF.